A single T cell receptor beta chain is shown here with its context. The trim removed 6 bases at V and 0 bases at J, leaving 4 bases unmatched. CDR3 length: 14 residues. CDR1 is MNHEY and CDR2 is SMNVEV in the germline V gene (reference sequence). Seattle-derived patients entered the study during active infection and were followed longitudinally. This entry belongs to a study of blood T cell repertoires in COVID-19. As handled by the study authors: Amplification of reference gene primers provided the estimated nucleated cell counts. Assay: immunoSEQ multiplex PCR; the TCRdb copy retains only in-frame clones and omits some. The D gene and trimming were derived from the DNA, and the V and J assignments and clone size from that table. This table holds 200,000 to 250,000 clones, more than 85% found once.

The clonotype comes from a woman aged 45-59 years with COVID-19, enrolled during active disease. This chain joins TRBV27 and TRBJ2-7, with TRBD1 identical over 8 bases. Sequences were obtained from peripheral blood. CDR3 nucleotide sequence: TGTGCCAGCAGCCTACAGGGGGTCTCCTACGAGCAGTACTTC. Translating gives CASSLQGVSYEQYF.